The 21 T cell receptor beta chains given below trace back to one sample, sequenced in a study of tumor-infiltrating lymphocytes in primary liver carcinoma. Researchers generated TCR beta cDNA from roughly 520 ng of total RNA, relying on a constant-region primer. It was through three nested multiplex PCR rounds of slightly modified ARM-PCR that TCR beta libraries arose. Investigators reported that the first two PCR rounds, at 9 to 11 cycles each, used TRBV1-TRBV30 forward primers with a C-beta reverse primer. Using its own MiXCR run on the multiplex PCR reads, TCRdb lists one record per CDR3 protein. The sample holds 45,000 or so distinct CDR3 sequences, about three quarters seen once. From unsorted bulk tissue weighing about 20-31 mg, DNA and RNA were co-extracted. Sequencing input: liver tumor tissue from sampling region 2. Subset of the sample: tumor region T2, inferior pole. Every receptor here comes from a man in his forties with primary liver carcinoma and hepatitis B virus infection.

This clonotype turned up a few times. CDR3 residues: CSAGRRPNTEAFF. The CDR3 region has the DNA TGCAGTGCTGGGAGACGGCCGAACACTGAAGCTTTCTTT. The chain combines TRBV20-1 with TRBJ1-1; unclear D gene. The germline CDR1 and CDR2 sequences are DFQATT and SNEGSKA (reference sequence). Trimming removed 5 bases from V and 1 base from J, with 11 bases in between. The CDR3 length is 13 residues.

Notes on this clonotype: The junction does not match germline at one end; this may be a read error. The chain joins TRBV24-1 to TRBJ2-4; D tentatively fits TRBD1 or TRBD2 (7 bases each). Germline V gene sequence: CDR1 KGHDR, CDR2 SFDVKD. The CDR3 extends over 15 amino acids. CDR3 sequence: CATSDSTGRVNIQYF. Written as DNA, the CDR3 is TGTGCTACCAGTGATTCGACAGGGAGGGTAAACATTCAGTACTTC.

Comment on this clonotype: This may come from a read error, since a much larger clone is one base off. This rearrangement joins TRBV7-2 to TRBJ2-1, with D possibly TRBD2 on 5 matching bases. Trimming pared 3 bases from V and 6 bases from J, leaving 15 bases between. Per the germline V gene, CDR1 is SGHTA and CDR2 is FQGNSA. The CDR3 is 15 amino acids. CDR3 in DNA: TGTGCCAGCAGCTTTTCTAGCACCTGGAGCAATGAGCAGTTCTTC. It encodes CASSFSSTWSNEQFF. The whole variable domain, filled in from reference TRBV7-2 and TRBJ2-1, reads GAGVSQSPSNKVTEKGKDVELRCDPISGHTALYWYRQSLGQGLEFLIYFQGNSAPDKSGLPSDRFSAERTGGSVSTLTIQRTQQEDSAVYLCASSFSSTWSNEQFFGPGTRLTVL.

Comments on this clonotype: A read error is likely, as this CDR3 ends without the conserved phenylalanine or tryptophan. It is unclear where the CDR3 begins or ends on the DNA, so no DNA is shown, and the CDR3 is as TCRdb lists it. J is TRBJ2-3 and V is TRBV10-2; the tabulated D call, TRBD2, remains unverified against the DNA. The CDR3 extends over 12 residues, inclusive of both ends. Germline-derived CDR1 and CDR2 are WSHSY and SAAADI. This CDR3 reads CASSYTSGRTYL.

Many counts were recorded for this clonotype. CDR3 sequence reads: CAISGNSGRGAGELFF. The CDR3 DNA is TGTGCCATCAGTGGAAATAGCGGGAGAGGGGCCGGGGAGCTGTTTTTT. The chain links TRBV10-3 to TRBJ2-2, with 9 bases fitting TRBD2. Looked up from germline, CDR1 is ENHRY and CDR2 is SYGVKD. V dropped 4 bases and J dropped 6; count of bases not matched to a gene: 9. The CDR3 loop spans 16 amino acids.

Concerning this clonotype itself: Mismatch with germline at one junction end may stem from a read error. The V call is TRBV4-1, the J call TRBJ2-2; perhaps TRBD2 as D (5 bases). Germline assignment: CDR1 MGHRA and CDR2 YSYEKL. This CDR3 has 14 residues. For the CDR3, the DNA is TGCGCCAGCAACCAACTTACCCTCCCCGGGGAGCTGCTTTTT. It is translated as CASNQLTLPGELLF.

In the case of this clonotype: A read error is likely, as this CDR3 ends without the conserved phenylalanine or tryptophan. The chain uses TRBV14 and TRBJ1-3; possible D gene TRBD1, 5 bases. Germline-derived CDR1 and CDR2 are SGHDN and FVKESK. CDR3 size: 17 residues. The CDR3 DNA reads as TGTGCCAGCAGTCAAGTTCCGGGCGGGGCGCCAGGAAACACCATATATCTT. Translated, it gives CASSQVPGGAPGNTIYL.

This clonotype was recorded a few times. Sequence at one end of the junction differs from germline and may be a read error. The chain recombines TRBV30 with TRBJ1-1; D unclear. Germline CDR1 reads GTSNPN; CDR2 reads SVGIG (reference sequence). This CDR3 has 11 residues. CDR3 nucleotides: TGTGCCTGGAGCGGGAACACTGGAGCTTCCTTT. It codes for CAWSGNTGASF.

This clonotype has a handful of counts. A much larger clonotype is one base distant, so this may be a read error. The V gene is TRBV21-1, the J gene TRBJ2-7; TRBD1, the table's D call, was not compared with the DNA. TRBV21-1 is classified as a pseudogene. This CDR3 region has 15 residues. This CDR3 reads CASSTGTEGYYEQYF. The CDR3 coding sequence is TGTGCCAGCAGCACCGGGACAGAGGGATACTACGAGCAGTACTTC.

This clonotype was found many times. The chain links TRBV7-3 to TRBJ2-1; perhaps TRBD1 as D (5 bases). Germline V gives CDR1 SGHTA, CDR2 FQGTGA. The CDR3 is 13 amino acids. V dropped 8 bases and J dropped 7 bases, with 15 bases sitting between them. The CDR3 protein is CASSSGFGNEQFF. In DNA, the CDR3 is TGTGCCAGCTCGTCAGGGTTTGGAAATGAGCAGTTCTTC.

This clonotype showed up many times. V is TRBV5-1 and J is TRBJ1-1; TRBD1 might be the D (5 bases). V shed 0 bases and J shed 3 bases, with 9 bases lying between them. Germline V gene data show CDR1 as SGHRS and CDR2 as YFSETQ. The length of the CDR3 is 14 residues. The CDR3 DNA reads TGCGCCAGCAGCTTGGCCGGGGGGTACACTGAAGCTTTCTTT. It encodes CASSLAGGYTEAFF.

The table lists this clonotype with many counts. V gene TRBV5-6 combines with J gene TRBJ2-2; the D is unclear. V shed 2 bases and J shed 7 bases, with 3 bases lying between them. The CDR3 spans 11 residues. In germline, CDR1 is SGHDT, CDR2 YYEEEE. CDR3 loop: CASSFHGELFF. CDR3 nucleotides: TGTGCCAGCAGCTTTCACGGGGAGCTGTTTTTT.

The table lists this clonotype with many counts. The chain has TRBV28 and TRBJ2-1; D is possibly TRBD2 (5 bases). This CDR3 is built from 16 residues. V lost 2 bases and J 1 base, leaving 12 bases between the germline ends. Germline loops: CDR1 MDHEN, CDR2 SYDVKM. CDR3 protein: CASSLLGRGSYNEQFF. DNA of the CDR3: TGTGCCAGCAGTTTACTCGGCCGCGGGTCCTACAATGAGCAGTTCTTC.

V is TRBV3-1 and J is TRBJ1-2, with a possible D match to TRBD1 (6 bases). With 4 bases removed from V and 7 bases from J, the gap between germline ends came to 16 bases. The CDR3 length is 14 residues. Germline CDR1 reads LGHDT; CDR2 reads YNNKEL (reference sequence). The CDR3 DNA reads as TGTGCCAGCAGCCTGAGGGGGACTTCCGGTGGCTACACCTTC. Its protein product is CASSLRGTSGGYTF.

In regard to this clonotype: Compared with germline, one end of the junction differs, possibly owing to a read error. This rearrangement joins TRBV7-9 to TRBJ2-1, with 10 bases that match TRBD2. The CDR3 is made up of 17 amino acids. Germline V gene lookup returns CDR1 SEHNR and CDR2 FQNEAQ (reference sequence). Here the CDR3 DNA reads TGTGCCAGCAGCCGGACTAGCGGACAACTAAACTACAAAGAGCGGTTCTTC. Amino acid sequence: CASSRTSGQLNYKERFF.

This clonotype has ten or more counts. This sequence joins TRBV28 and TRBJ2-7; no definite D call. The V gene lost 6 bases and the J gene lost 6 bases, with 15 bases spanning the gap. CDR1 and CDR2 (germline): MDHEN, SYDVKM. The CDR3 spans 13 residues. The CDR3 reads CASRSLRTREQYF. In nucleotides, the CDR3 is TGTGCCAGCAGGTCCCTAAGGACCCGCGAGCAGTACTTC. Based on the CDR3 plus reference TRBV28 and TRBJ2-7, the full variable domain is DVKVTQSSRYLVKRTGEKVFLECVQDMDHENMFWYRQDPGLGLRLIYFSYDVKMKEKGDIPEGYSVSREKKERFSLILESASTNQTSMYLCASRSLRTREQYFGPGTRLTVT.

As concerns this clonotype: An end of the junction does not agree with germline; a read error may underlie this. The chain recombines TRBV11-1 with TRBJ2-1; perhaps TRBD2 as D (5 bases). CDR3 length: 18 amino acids. Germline CDR1 is SGHAT and CDR2 is FQDESV (reference sequence). The CDR3 region is CASSLRSLARGSYNEQFF. The CDR3 nucleotides are TGTGCCAGCAGCTTAAGATCCCTAGCAAGAGGATCCTACAATGAACAGTTCTTC.

The V gene is TRBV29-1, the J gene TRBJ2-5, with a tentative D call TRBD2 (7 bases). Per the germline V gene, CDR1 is SQVTM and CDR2 is ANQGSEA. CDR3 length equals 15 residues. CDR3 protein: CNIRTRGSWAETQYF. The CDR3 region has the DNA TGCAACATTCGGACTAGGGGGAGTTGGGCAGAGACCCAGTACTTC.

To note about this clonotype: Here the CDR3 omits its conserved ending phenylalanine or tryptophan, so a read error is the likely source. As DNA, the CDR3 is TGTGCCAGCTACCTAACGACTAGCGGGAGGGCCGGCTCGGAGACCCAGTACTCC. This translates into CASYLTTSGRAGSETQYS. The chain employs TRBV4-2 and TRBJ2-5; 14 bases align to TRBD2. CDR3 length: 18 residues. Unmatched junction bases numbered 16, after V lost 8 bases and J lost 5 bases. Germline V lookup: CDR1 LGHNA, CDR2 YNFKEQ.

For this clonotype: A junction boundary mismatches the germline segment, possibly from a read error. The rearrangement uses TRBV5-4 and TRBJ2-1; D gene ambiguous. CDR3 length equals 14 residues. CDR1 is SGHNT, CDR2 YYREEE, per germline (reference sequence). The CDR3 nucleotides are TGTGCCAGCAGCTTAGTTAGCTACCACAATGAGCAATTCTTC. Protein sequence: CASSLVSYHNEQFF. Looking up the rest from reference TRBV5-4 and TRBJ2-1 gives the full variable domain: ETGVTQSPTHLIKTRGQQVTLRCSSQSGHNTVSWYQQALGQGPQFIFQYYREEENGRGNFPPRFSGLQFPNYSSELNVNALELDDSALYLCASSLVSYHNEQFFGPGTRLTVL.

On this clonotype itself: This is likely a read error, given that the CDR3 carries no conserved phenylalanine or tryptophan at its end. The rearrangement joins TRBV30 to TRBJ1-1, with D possibly matching TRBD1 (5 bases). Trimming took off 6 bases at V and 5 bases at J, with 16 bases between the two ends. Germline V gene sequence: CDR1 GTSNPN, CDR2 SVGIG (reference sequence). This CDR3 spans 13 amino acids. The CDR3 region is CACTAFEGTEAFY. CDR3 sequence (DNA): TGTGCCTGTACGGCCTTCGAGGGGACTGAAGCTTTCTAT.